The 10 T cell receptor beta chains below all came from one sample that was sequenced in a study of T cells in narcolepsy. The repertoire was sequenced with immunoSEQ multiplex PCR; TCRdb's copy has only in-frame clones and lacks some. This sample has tens of thousands of clones, with roughly 80% found just once. Specimen: memory (CD45RA-) CD4+ T cells from blood. The origin of the receptors is a human donor in good health.

The genes are TRBV14 and TRBJ1-6; D unclear. Germline CDR1 SGHDN, CDR2 FVKESK. This CDR3 has 14 amino acids. Trimming pared 0 bases from V and 11 bases from J, leaving 11 bases between. The CDR3 sequence: CASSQDRERAPLHF. In DNA form, the CDR3 reads TGTGCCAGCAGCCAAGACCGGGAACGGGCACCCCTCCACTTT.

V and J are TRBV7-8 and TRBJ2-1, with a tentative D call TRBD2 (6 bases). The CDR3 has 16 amino acids. Germline lookup yields CDR1 SGHVS and CDR2 FQNEAQ. With 5 bases removed from V and 7 bases from J, the gap between germline ends came to 21 bases. In DNA, the CDR3 is TGTGCCAGCAGCCCACGGCGGGGCCGCTCACCTAATGAGCAGTTCTTC. Residues: CASSPRRGRSPNEQFF.

This chain uses TRBV7-2 with TRBJ2-5, with TRBD2 matching 15 bases. This CDR3 is 19 amino acids long. The germline V gene encodes CDR1 SGHTA and CDR2 FQGNSA. Losses at the gene ends were 0 bases for V and 3 bases for J; bases not matched to a gene: 8. CDR3 bases: TGTGCCAGCAGCTTAGCCCTGGGACTAGCGGGGGGTGGGGAAGAGACCCAGTACTTC. It encodes CASSLALGLAGGGEETQYF.

Relative to its sample, this clone is medium-sized. V and J are TRBV5-8 and TRBJ2-7; D unclear. Trimming pared 5 bases from V and 0 bases from J, leaving 15 bases between. The CDR3 consists of 15 residues. The germline V gene has CDR1 SGHTS and CDR2 YDEGEE. The CDR3 nucleotides are TGTGCCAGCAGGACCCGACTGAGGAGCTCCTACGAGCAGTACTTC. It encodes CASRTRLRSSYEQYF. The full variable domain, with the rest looked up from reference TRBV5-8 and TRBJ2-7, is EAGVTQSPTHLIKTRGQQATLRCSPISGHTSVYWYQQALGLGLQFLLWYDEGEERNRGNFPPRFSGRQFPNYSSELNVNALELEDSALYLCASRTRLRSSYEQYFGPGTRLTVT.

The chain links TRBV7-2 to TRBJ2-1; D is undetermined. V lost 0 bases and J lost 7, with 10 bases in between. Germline CDR1 and CDR2: SGHTA and FQGNSA. The CDR3 loop spans 14 amino acids. CDR3 sequence: CASSLAYSWNEQFF. The CDR3, as DNA: TGTGCCAGCAGCTTAGCCTACTCTTGGAATGAGCAGTTCTTC.

This clone was detected once. V is TRBV5-7 and J is TRBJ2-7, with TRBD2 matching over 9 bases. TRBV5-7 is placed among ORFs of uncertain function. This CDR3 is 17 amino acids long. V shed 3 bases, J shed 6 bases, and the junction held 16 bases outside the gene matches. This chain's CDR3 is CASSSPPGLAVLGEQYV. The DNA for the CDR3 is TGTGCCAGCAGCTCCCCCCCGGGACTAGCAGTATTAGGCGAGCAGTACGTC.

The rearrangement links TRBV12-5 to TRBJ1-2; D unclear. The CDR3 length is 13 residues. CDR1 LGHNT and CDR2 FRNRAP come from the germline V gene. V was shortened by 1 base and J by 2 bases, with 5 bases between the two germline ends. CDR3: CASGLADNYGYTF. The DNA of the CDR3 is TGTGCTAGTGGTTTGGCGGACAACTATGGCTACACCTTC.

This chain joins TRBV7-9 and TRBJ1-1; D is unclear. Trimming removed 4 bases from V and 1 base from J, with 10 bases in between. Germline V gene lookup returns CDR1 SEHNR and CDR2 FQNEAQ (reference sequence). The CDR3 spans 14 residues. The CDR3 DNA is TGTGCCAGCAGCTCCCCATGGCGGAACACTGAAGCTTTCTTT. It encodes CASSSPWRNTEAFF.

Here the CDR3 reads CASSLAGGAGNTIYF. The CDR3 nucleotides read TGCGCCAGCAGCTTGGCCGGGGGCGCTGGAAACACCATATATTTT. The V gene is TRBV5-1, the J gene TRBJ1-3; tentative D call: TRBD1 (6 bases). With 0 bases removed from V and 2 bases from J, the gap between germline ends came to 9 bases. The CDR3 loop spans 15 amino acids. Germline lookup yields CDR1 SGHRS and CDR2 YFSETQ. Variable domain in full (rest from reference TRBV5-1 and TRBJ1-3): KAGVTQTPRYLIKTRGQQVTLSCSPISGHRSVSWYQQTPGQGLQFLFEYFSETQRNKGNFPGRFSGRQFSNSRSEMNVSTLELGDSALYLCASSLAGGAGNTIYFGEGSWLTVV.

The chain links TRBV7-2 to TRBJ2-2; D ambiguous. This CDR3 has 15 residues. V was cut by 6 bases and J by 1 base, with 12 bases left in between. Germline loops: CDR1 SGHTA, CDR2 FQGNSA. The CDR3 spells CASSSERQNTGELFF. In DNA form, the CDR3 reads TGTGCCAGCAGTTCGGAGCGACAGAACACCGGGGAGCTGTTTTTT.